These 26 T cell receptor beta chains were all obtained from the same sample, sequenced in a study of beta chain features in type 1 diabetes. Every bit of the isolated RNA underwent reverse transcription, so sequencing read expressed TCRB transcripts. The method was immunoSEQ multiplex PCR; TCRdb's version includes in-frame clones alone and lacks a portion of them. The sample lists some 150,000 clones, around 10% occurring once. The sequencing sample was made of central memory CD4+ T cells from blood. The receptors shown here come from a man aged 18 to 35 in good health.

A few counts support this clone. This sequence joins TRBV5-1 and TRBJ2-5; TRBD2 is a possible D gene (6 bases). Between the trimmed V and J ends, which lost 4 bases and 3 bases, there was a span of 13 bases. CDR3 length: 14 residues. CDR1 and CDR2 from the germline V gene are SGHRS and YFSETQ. CDR3: CASSRNGGKETQYF. The CDR3, as DNA: TGCGCCAGCAGCCGAAACGGGGGAAAAGAGACCCAGTACTTC.

In its sample, this clone was seen a few times. V and J are TRBV7-9 and TRBJ2-2, with 7 bases aligning to TRBD1. The germline CDR1 and CDR2 sequences are SEHNR and FQNEAQ (reference sequence). V was clipped by 4 bases and J by 4 bases; unmatched bases: 6. The CDR3 spans 15 residues. This CDR3 reads CASSSTGVSTGELFF. In DNA form, the CDR3 reads TGTGCCAGCAGCTCCACAGGGGTTAGCACCGGGGAGCTGTTTTTT.

This clone was found a few times. The chain combines TRBV4-2 with TRBJ2-3, with 7 bases fitting TRBD1. The CDR3 is 15 amino acids. The V and J ends lost 1 base and 4 bases, in that order; junction bases with no gene match: 5. The V gene's germline CDR1 is LGHNA and CDR2 YNFKEQ. DNA of the CDR3: TGTGCCAGCAGCCAAGGGCGGCAGGGGGCAGATACGCAGTATTTT. This codes for CASSQGRQGADTQYF.

This clone was detected many times. This chain joins TRBV10-3 and TRBJ2-1, with a tentative D call TRBD2 (6 bases). V dropped 7 bases and J dropped 5 bases, with 15 bases sitting between them. Looked up from germline, CDR1 is ENHRY and CDR2 is SYGVKD. This CDR3 is built from 14 residues. The CDR3 DNA is TGTGCCATCACCCCCGGGACTGGTCACAATGAGCAGTTCTTC. This sequence encodes CAITPGTGHNEQFF.

This clone has at least ten counts. V gene TRBV28 combines with J gene TRBJ2-7; D unclear. Germline lookup yields CDR1 MDHEN and CDR2 SYDVKM. CDR3 size: 12 residues. The V and J ends lost 6 bases and 7 bases respectively, with 13 bases between them. This chain's CDR3 is CASSSDPREQYF. The CDR3, as DNA: TGTGCCAGCAGCAGTGACCCTAGGGAGCAGTACTTC. The whole variable domain, remainder taken from reference TRBV28 and TRBJ2-7, is DVKVTQSSRYLVKRTGEKVFLECVQDMDHENMFWYRQDPGLGLRLIYFSYDVKMKEKGDIPEGYSVSREKKERFSLILESASTNQTSMYLCASSSDPREQYFGPGTRLTVT.

This clone came up many times. This chain connects TRBV10-3 to TRBJ2-3, with a possible D match to TRBD1 (5 bases). Germline CDR1 ENHRY, CDR2 SYGVKD. The V gene lost 4 bases and the J gene lost 6 bases, with 11 bases spanning the gap. There are 13 residues in the CDR3. This CDR3 reads CAISAQGRDTQYF. The DNA of the CDR3 is TGTGCCATCAGTGCCCAGGGAAGGGATACGCAGTATTTT.

The chain combines TRBV25-1 with TRBJ2-7, with TRBD2 identical over 8 bases. The V gene end was trimmed by 2 bases and the J gene end by 1 base; junction bases not matched to a gene: 4. This CDR3 has 15 residues. Germline CDR1 MGHDK, CDR2 SYGVNS. This chain's CDR3 is CASSERRGASYEQYF. In DNA form, the CDR3 reads TGTGCCAGCAGTGAAAGGCGGGGGGCTTCCTACGAGCAGTACTTC.

The chain uses TRBV21-1 and TRBJ2-2; no check of the table's D call, TRBD2, against the DNA was made. TRBV21-1 is a recognized pseudogene. This CDR3 comprises 17 residues. The chain's CDR3 is CASSLSSGRKYTGELFF. CDR3 nucleotide sequence: TGTGCCAGCAGTTTGAGTAGCGGGAGAAAATACACCGGGGAGCTGTTTTTT.

This clone was picked up a small number of times. The rearrangement uses TRBV7-9 and TRBJ1-2, with D hard to call. V gave up 0 bases and J gave up 4 bases, with 9 bases separating them. Germline assignment: CDR1 SEHNR and CDR2 FQNEAQ (reference sequence). The CDR3 is 14 amino acids. CDR3 protein: CASSLAGGAYGYTF. CDR3 nucleotides: TGTGCCAGCAGCTTAGCCGGCGGAGCCTATGGCTACACCTTC.

This chain links TRBV7-3 with TRBJ2-7; D remains unclear. Germline-derived CDR1 and CDR2 are SGHTA and FQGTGA. V lost 5 bases, J lost 7 bases, and 15 bases lay in between. The CDR3 is 13 residues long. CDR3 amino acids: CASSPEHVREQYF. The DNA of the CDR3 is TGTGCCAGCAGCCCAGAACATGTGAGGGAGCAGTACTTC.

This clone showed up just a few times. This chain uses TRBV5-6 with TRBJ2-4; D is possibly TRBD1 (5 bases). V was trimmed by 3 bases and J by 2 bases, leaving 9 bases between them. CDR1 is SGHDT and CDR2 is YYEEEE in the germline V gene. This CDR3 comprises 14 residues. Here the CDR3 reads CASSSQVSKNIQYF. In DNA, the CDR3 is TGTGCCAGCAGCTCACAGGTTTCCAAAAACATTCAGTACTTC.

This clone was counted a few times. The chain has TRBV7-2 and TRBJ1-2, with TRBD1 identical over 9 bases. The CDR3 consists of 14 residues. V lost 3 bases and J lost 7; bases outside the gene matches: 6. CDR1 is SGHTA and CDR2 is FQGNSA in the germline V gene. This CDR3 reads CASSFLQGASGYTF. CDR3 bases: TGTGCCAGCAGCTTCCTACAGGGGGCAAGTGGCTACACCTTC.

The chain is built from TRBV9 and TRBJ2-4; D is possibly TRBD1 (7 bases). Germline V lookup: CDR1 SGDLS, CDR2 YYNGEE. This CDR3 region has 12 residues. Trimming removed 6 bases at V and 9 bases at J, with 13 bases between. CDR3: CASNRQGGIQYF. CDR3 DNA: TGTGCCAGCAACCGACAGGGAGGCATTCAGTACTTC.

This clone came up a few times. This chain connects TRBV15 to TRBJ2-7; 10 bases map to TRBD1. Germline CDR1 is LNHNV and CDR2 is YYDKDF (reference sequence). Trimming at V came to 3 bases and at J to 4 bases, leaving 6 bases not matched to a gene. The CDR3 totals 15 residues. The CDR3 sequence is CATSSPRDRGYEQYF. CDR3 DNA sequence: TGTGCCACCAGCAGCCCCCGGGACAGGGGATACGAGCAGTACTTC.

This clone was seen more than once but under ten times. The chain links TRBV10-3 to TRBJ2-1; TRBD2 matches at 12 bases. Germline values: CDR1 ENHRY, CDR2 SYGVKD. Germline trimming cut 5 bases from V and 6 bases from J; bases unmatched to any gene: 8. The CDR3 loop spans 16 amino acids. CDR3 DNA: TGTGCCATCAGTCGACTAGCGGGGGACGAGGCCAATGAGCAGTTCTTC. This gives the protein CAISRLAGDEANEQFF.

This chain links TRBV14 with TRBJ1-2, with a tentative D call TRBD1 (6 bases). This CDR3 has 16 residues. V lost 5 bases and J 2 bases, leaving 18 bases between the germline ends. The V gene's germline CDR1 is SGHDN and CDR2 FVKESK. Written as DNA, the CDR3 is TGTGCCAGCAGCGGTCGTACAGGGAGCAACAACTATGGCTACACCTTC. It is translated as CASSGRTGSNNYGYTF.

This clone was counted a few times. The chain has TRBV29-1 and TRBJ2-7, with D uncertain. Looked up from germline, CDR1 is SQVTM and CDR2 is ANQGSEA. V dropped 1 base and J dropped 2 bases, with 12 bases sitting between them. The CDR3 has 14 amino acids. The CDR3 DNA reads TGCAGCGTTGAAGGTGTGGGAAGGCCCTACGAGCAGTACTTC. This translates into CSVEGVGRPYEQYF.

This clone was counted only a few times. This chain connects TRBV9 to TRBJ2-3; 7 bases agree with TRBD1. The J segment lost 3 bases and the V segment lost 0 bases, leaving 4 bases of the junction unmatched. This CDR3 is 15 amino acids long. Germline V gene sequence: CDR1 SGDLS, CDR2 YYNGEE. DNA of the CDR3: TGTGCCAGCAGCGTAGAGGGGGCACGGACAGATACGCAGTATTTT. Translation: CASSVEGARTDTQYF.

The chain couples TRBV29-1 to TRBJ1-1; 7 bases line up with TRBD1. Germline loops: CDR1 SQVTM, CDR2 ANQGSEA. The CDR3 is 11 amino acids. The J segment lost 8 bases and the V segment lost 8 bases, leaving 8 bases of the junction unmatched. CDR3 DNA: TGCAGCACATGGACAGGTTCAGAAGCTTTCTTT. Its protein is CSTWTGSEAFF.

This clone occurred a few times. This chain joins TRBV29-1 and TRBJ1-1; tentative D call: TRBD1 (6 bases). The CDR3 is 13 amino acids. Trimming removed 8 bases at V and 2 bases at J, with 15 bases between. Germline V gives CDR1 SQVTM, CDR2 ANQGSEA. As DNA, the CDR3 is TGCAGCTTTTACAGGGTTGGAAACACTGAAGCTTTCTTT. Its protein product is CSFYRVGNTEAFF.

J is TRBJ2-5 and V is TRBV4-2; 8 nucleotides match TRBD1. The junction had 4 bases not matched to a gene; V was cut back by 3 bases and J by 4 bases. CDR3 length: 14 residues. Germline assignment: CDR1 LGHNA and CDR2 YNFKEQ. CDR3 protein: CASSHSTGGETQYF. CDR3 DNA: TGTGCCAGCAGCCATTCAACAGGGGGAGAGACCCAGTACTTC.

This clone came up a few times. The J gene is TRBJ2-7, the V gene TRBV7-2; D could derive from TRBD1 or TRBD2 (6 bases each). Between the trimmed V and J ends, which lost 4 bases and 0 bases, there was a span of 10 bases. Germline CDR1 reads SGHTA; CDR2 reads FQGNSA. This CDR3 comprises 14 residues. The CDR3 reads CASSSQGGSYEQYF. The CDR3 DNA reads as TGTGCCAGCAGCTCACAGGGAGGCTCCTACGAGCAGTACTTC.

In this sample, this clone turned up a few times. The chain recombines TRBV6-5 with TRBJ2-7; maybe TRBD2 (5 bases). With 6 bases removed from V and 3 bases from J, the gap between germline ends came to 18 bases. The CDR3 has 15 residues. Germline V CDR1 and CDR2: MNHEY, SVGAGI. Here the CDR3 DNA reads TGTGCCAGCAGCGGGGAAGGAAGGAAAAACTACGAGCAGTACTTC. This codes for CASSGEGRKNYEQYF.

This clone has ten or more counts. Other DNA sequences in this specimen translate into the identical CDR3. The rearrangement joins TRBV14 to TRBJ1-2, with D possibly matching TRBD1 (6 bases). Germline CDR1 is SGHDN and CDR2 is FVKESK. The CDR3 loop spans 14 amino acids. V lost 1 base and J lost 4, with 10 bases in between. The CDR3 loop is CASSQADRFYGYTF. The CDR3 DNA reads TGTGCCAGCAGCCAAGCCGACAGGTTCTATGGCTACACCTTC.

In its sample, this clone was seen many times. The V gene is TRBV15, the J gene TRBJ2-6, with D uncertain. Germline V gene data show CDR1 as LNHNV and CDR2 as YYDKDF (reference sequence). V lost 4 bases, J lost 0 bases, and 4 bases lay in between. This CDR3 contains 14 residues. As DNA, the CDR3 is TGTGCCACCAGCATTATCTCTGGGGCCAACGTCCTGACTTTC. This encodes CATSIISGANVLTF.

This clone was detected a few times. The gene calls are TRBV7-8 and TRBJ2-7, with 10 bases identical to TRBD1. This CDR3 is 13 amino acids long. CDR1 and CDR2 (germline): SGHVS, FQNEAQ. The junction had 4 bases not matched to a gene; V was cut back by 5 bases and J by 6 bases. For the CDR3, the DNA is TGTGCCAGCAGCCTGGGACAGGGGTTCGAGCAGTACTTC. Translating gives CASSLGQGFEQYF.